This T cell receptor beta chain was recovered during a study of blood T cell repertoires in COVID-19. Whole-study context: Nucleic acid was either cDNA or gDNA, and it came from T cells, B-cell-depleted T cells, or PBMCs.

Original data processing: Scientists estimated how many nucleated cells there were by amplifying reference gene primers. Sequencing used immunoSEQ multiplex PCR; TCRdb keeps in-frame clones, though not all of them. V and J calls and clone size come straight from that table; D and trimming were deduced from the DNA. This sample carries about 220,000 clones, approximately 80% of them seen once, and the ten largest clones take about 13%. This CDR3 spans 16 amino acids. Germline lookup yields CDR1 LGHDT and CDR2 YNNKEL (reference sequence). Comments on this clone: Its ends do not fully match the called genes, so a read error is possible.

The chain links TRBV3-1 (or the pseudogene TRBV3-2) to TRBJ2-7; D is possibly TRBD2 (7 bases). This TCR derives from a human donor in a cohort sampled during active COVID-19. The material sequenced was peripheral blood. The CDR3 bases are TGTGCCAGCAGCCAAGTCGGAGGGGGGGGATCCTCCGAGCAGTACTTC. Protein product: CASSQVGGGGSSEQYF.